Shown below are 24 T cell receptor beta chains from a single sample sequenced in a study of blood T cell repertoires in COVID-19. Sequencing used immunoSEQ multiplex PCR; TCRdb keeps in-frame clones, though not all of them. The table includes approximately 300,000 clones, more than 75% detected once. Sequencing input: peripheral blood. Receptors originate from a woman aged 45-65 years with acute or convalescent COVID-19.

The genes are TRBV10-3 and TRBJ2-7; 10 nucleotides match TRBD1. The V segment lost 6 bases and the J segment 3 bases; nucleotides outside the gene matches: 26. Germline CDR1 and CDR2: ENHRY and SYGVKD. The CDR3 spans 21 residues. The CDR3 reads CAIRGPDRDRGRDSDFYEQYF. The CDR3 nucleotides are TGTGCCATCAGGGGGCCGGACCGGGACAGGGGTCGGGACTCCGATTTCTACGAGCAGTACTTC.

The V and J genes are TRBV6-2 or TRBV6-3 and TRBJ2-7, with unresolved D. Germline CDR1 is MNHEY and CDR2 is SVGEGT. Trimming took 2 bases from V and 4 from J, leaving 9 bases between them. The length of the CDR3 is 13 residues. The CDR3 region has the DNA TGTGCCAGCAGTTACGACAAGAGATACGAGCAGTACTTC. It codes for CASSYDKRYEQYF.

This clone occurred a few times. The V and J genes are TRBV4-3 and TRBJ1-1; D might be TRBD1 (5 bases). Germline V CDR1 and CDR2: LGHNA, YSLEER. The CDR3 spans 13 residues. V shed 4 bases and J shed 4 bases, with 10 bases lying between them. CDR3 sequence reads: CASSLGRGTEAFF. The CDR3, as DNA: TGCGCCAGCAGCCTCGGGAGGGGCACTGAAGCTTTCTTT.

As DNA, the CDR3 is TGTGCCAGCAACAAGGACAGGGAGGCGAGGGAGCTGTTTTTT. Amino acid sequence: CASNKDREARELFF. The chain has TRBV5-4 and TRBJ2-2; 8 nucleotides align to TRBD1. Germline V gene lookup returns CDR1 SGHNT and CDR2 YYREEE (reference sequence). There are 14 residues in the CDR3. Trimming cost V 6 bases and J 9 bases; bases outside gene matches: 10.

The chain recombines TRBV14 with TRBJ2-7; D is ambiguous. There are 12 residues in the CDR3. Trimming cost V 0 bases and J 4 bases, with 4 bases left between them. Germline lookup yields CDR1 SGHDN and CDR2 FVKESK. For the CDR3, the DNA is TGTGCCAGCAGCCAAGATCCGTACGAGCAGTACTTC. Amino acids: CASSQDPYEQYF.

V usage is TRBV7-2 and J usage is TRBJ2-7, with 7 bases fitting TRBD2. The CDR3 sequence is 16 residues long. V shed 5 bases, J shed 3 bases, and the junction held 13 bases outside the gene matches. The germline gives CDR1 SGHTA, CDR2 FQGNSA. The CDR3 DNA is TGTGCCAGCAGCCGTCAATCTAGCGGAGGGAGCTACGAGCAGTACTTC. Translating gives CASSRQSSGGSYEQYF.

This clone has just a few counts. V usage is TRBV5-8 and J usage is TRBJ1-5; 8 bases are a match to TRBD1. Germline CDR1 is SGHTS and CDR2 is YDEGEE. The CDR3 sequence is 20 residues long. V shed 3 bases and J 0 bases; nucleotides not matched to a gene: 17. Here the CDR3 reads CASSSFRDSTGGDSNQPQHF. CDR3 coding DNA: TGTGCCAGCAGCTCATTCCGGGACAGCACAGGGGGAGATAGCAATCAGCCCCAGCATTTT. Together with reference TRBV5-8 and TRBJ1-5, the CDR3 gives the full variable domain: EAGVTQSPTHLIKTRGQQATLRCSPISGHTSVYWYQQALGLGLQFLLWYDEGEERNRGNFPPRFSGRQFPNYSSELNVNALELEDSALYLCASSSFRDSTGGDSNQPQHFGDGTRLSIL.

The CDR3 region has the DNA TGTGCCAGTACCGCGACAGGGCCGAACTATGGCTACACCTTC. It is translated as CASTATGPNYGYTF. V gene TRBV19 combines with J gene TRBJ1-2; 7 positions agree with TRBD1. CDR3 length equals 14 residues. CDR1 is LNHDA, CDR2 SQIVND, per germline (reference sequence). J gave up 2 bases and V 7 bases, and 7 bases lay outside the gene matches.

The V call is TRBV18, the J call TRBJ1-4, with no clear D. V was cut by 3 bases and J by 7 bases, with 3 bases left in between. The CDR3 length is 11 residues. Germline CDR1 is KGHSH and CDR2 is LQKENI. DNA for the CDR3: TGTGCCAGCTCACCCAGTGAAAAACTGTTTTTT. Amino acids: CASSPSEKLFF.

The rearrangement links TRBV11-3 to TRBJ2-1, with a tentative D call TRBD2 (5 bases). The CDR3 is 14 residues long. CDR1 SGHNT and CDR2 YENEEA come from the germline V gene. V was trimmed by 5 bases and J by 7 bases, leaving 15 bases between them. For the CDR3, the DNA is TGTGCCAGCAGCCATCGGATGAGGGTTAATGAGCAGTTCTTC. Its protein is CASSHRMRVNEQFF.

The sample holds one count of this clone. The CDR3 protein is CASSVDGYEVSGANVLTF. DNA of the CDR3: TGTGCCAGCAGCGTAGACGGTTATGAAGTCTCTGGGGCCAACGTCCTGACTTTC. The gene calls are TRBV9 and TRBJ2-6; D remains unclear. This CDR3 contains 18 residues. The germline V and J ends were trimmed by 0 bases and 0 bases, with 13 bases remaining between them. Germline V gives CDR1 SGDLS, CDR2 YYNGEE.

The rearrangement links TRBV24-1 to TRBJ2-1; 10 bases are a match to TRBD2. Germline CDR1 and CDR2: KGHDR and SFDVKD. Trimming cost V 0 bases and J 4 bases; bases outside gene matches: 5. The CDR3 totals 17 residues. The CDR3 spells CATSDLAAGGIYNEQFF. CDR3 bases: TGTGCCACCAGTGATTTGGCAGCGGGAGGGATTTACAATGAGCAGTTCTTC.

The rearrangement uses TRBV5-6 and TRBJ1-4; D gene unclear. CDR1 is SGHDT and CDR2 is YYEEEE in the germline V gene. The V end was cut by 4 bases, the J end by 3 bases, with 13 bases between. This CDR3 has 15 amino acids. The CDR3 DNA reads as TGTGCCAGCAGCAACGAGGCGTTTCCTAATGAAAAACTGTTTTTT. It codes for CASSNEAFPNEKLFF.

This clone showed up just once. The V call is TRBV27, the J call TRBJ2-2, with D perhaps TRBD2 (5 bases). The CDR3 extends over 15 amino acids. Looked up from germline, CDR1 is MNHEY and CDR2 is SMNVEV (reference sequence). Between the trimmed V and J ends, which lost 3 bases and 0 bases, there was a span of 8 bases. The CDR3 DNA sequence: TGTGCCAGCAGTTTCTTCGGGACGAACACCGGGGAGCTGTTTTTT. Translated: CASSFFGTNTGELFF.

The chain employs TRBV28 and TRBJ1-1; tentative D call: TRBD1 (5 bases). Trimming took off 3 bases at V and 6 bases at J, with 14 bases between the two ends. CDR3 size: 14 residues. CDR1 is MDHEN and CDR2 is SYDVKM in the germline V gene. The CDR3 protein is CASSFRTLRAEAFF. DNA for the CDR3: TGTGCCAGCAGTTTCAGGACATTACGGGCTGAAGCTTTCTTT.

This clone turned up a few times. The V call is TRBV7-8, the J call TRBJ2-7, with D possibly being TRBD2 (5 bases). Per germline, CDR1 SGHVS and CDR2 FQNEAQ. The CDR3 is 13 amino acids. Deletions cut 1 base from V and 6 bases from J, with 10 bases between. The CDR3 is CASSLGTYSEQYF. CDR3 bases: TGTGCCAGCAGCTTAGGGACTTACTCCGAGCAGTACTTC.

CDR3 amino acids: CASSPPQGTRTGELFF. CDR3 DNA sequence: TGTGCCAGCTCACCACCACAGGGGACGAGGACCGGGGAGCTGTTTTTT. J is TRBJ2-2 and V is TRBV18; 7 bases match TRBD1. CDR1 is KGHSH and CDR2 is LQKENI in the germline V gene. CDR3 length: 16 amino acids. With V trimmed by 0 bases and J by 5 bases, 6 bases remained unmatched.

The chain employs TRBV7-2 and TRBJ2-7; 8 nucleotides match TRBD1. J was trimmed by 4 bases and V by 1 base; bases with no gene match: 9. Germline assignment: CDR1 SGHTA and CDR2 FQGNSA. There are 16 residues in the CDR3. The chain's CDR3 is CASSLDTGQGKYEQYF. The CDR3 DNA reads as TGTGCCAGCAGCTTAGATACTGGACAGGGAAAATACGAGCAGTACTTC.

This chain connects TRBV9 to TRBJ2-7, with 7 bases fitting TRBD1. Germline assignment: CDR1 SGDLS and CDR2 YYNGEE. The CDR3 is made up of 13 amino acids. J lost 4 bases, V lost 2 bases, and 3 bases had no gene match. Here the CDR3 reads CASSVGTEYEQYF. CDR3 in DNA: TGTGCCAGCAGCGTGGGGACAGAATACGAGCAGTACTTC.

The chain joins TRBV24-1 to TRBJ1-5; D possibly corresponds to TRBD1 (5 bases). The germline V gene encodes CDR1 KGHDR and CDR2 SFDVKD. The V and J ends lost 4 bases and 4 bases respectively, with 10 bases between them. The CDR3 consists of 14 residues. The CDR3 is CATSEWGVNQPQHF. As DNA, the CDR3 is TGTGCCACCAGTGAATGGGGGGTAAATCAGCCCCAGCATTTT.

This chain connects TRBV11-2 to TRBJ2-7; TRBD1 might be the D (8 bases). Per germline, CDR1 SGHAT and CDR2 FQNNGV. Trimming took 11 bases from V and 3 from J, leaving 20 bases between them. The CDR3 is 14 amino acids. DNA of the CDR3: TGTGCCGCCGGGAGGACAGGGAAAATCTACGAGCAGTACTTC. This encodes CAAGRTGKIYEQYF.

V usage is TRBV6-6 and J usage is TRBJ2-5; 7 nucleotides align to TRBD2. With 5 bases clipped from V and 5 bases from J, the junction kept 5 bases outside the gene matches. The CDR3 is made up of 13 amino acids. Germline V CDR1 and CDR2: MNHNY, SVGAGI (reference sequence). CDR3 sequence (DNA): TGTGCCAGCAGTCGCGGGAGTCGGGAGACCCAGTACTTC. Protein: CASSRGSRETQYF.

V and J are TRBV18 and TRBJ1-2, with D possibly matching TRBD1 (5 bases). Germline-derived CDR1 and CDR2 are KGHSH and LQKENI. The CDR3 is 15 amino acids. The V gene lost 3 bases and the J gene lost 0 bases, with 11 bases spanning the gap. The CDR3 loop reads CASSPMDTPNYGYTF. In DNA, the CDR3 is TGTGCCAGCTCACCGATGGACACCCCTAACTATGGCTACACCTTC.

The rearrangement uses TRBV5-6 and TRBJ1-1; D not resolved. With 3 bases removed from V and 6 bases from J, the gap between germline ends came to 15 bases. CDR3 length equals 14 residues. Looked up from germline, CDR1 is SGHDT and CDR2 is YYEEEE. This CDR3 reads CASSYRHGSAEAFF. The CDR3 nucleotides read TGTGCCAGCAGCTACCGACACGGATCGGCTGAAGCTTTCTTT.